The 20 T cell receptor beta chains listed next were all sequenced from one sample in a study of T cell responses to AZD1222 COVID-19 vaccine (dated by TCRdb to 2020 to 2023). What this sample's time point label stands for: baseline before first vaccination. The library was obtained by the immunoSEQ multiplex PCR assay. TCRdb took this table from immuneACCESS and kept in-frame rearrangements with V and J called. Such tables lack part of the clones; where checked against another copy, unresolved V genes explain under half of the gap, and the rest is unexplained. Here the sample has about 170,000 clones; around 89% occur a single time. The top ten clones comprise roughly 6.9% of the sample. Source: peripheral blood, taken on day 0 of AZD1222 vaccination. The receptors derive from an adult in good health.

The J gene is TRBJ2-3, the V gene TRBV25-1; D gene ambiguous. V was cut by 3 bases and J by 2 bases, with 15 bases left in between. Looked up from germline, CDR1 is MGHDK and CDR2 is SYGVNS. The CDR3 is made up of 16 amino acids. The CDR3 DNA follows: TGTGCCAGCAGTGACGAAAATCTGGGAAACACAGATACGCAGTATTTT. This gives the protein CASSDENLGNTDTQYF.

This chain links TRBV15 with TRBJ1-1; D remains unclear. Trimming took 0 bases from V and 5 from J, leaving 16 bases between them. Germline CDR1 and CDR2: LNHNV and YYDKDF (reference sequence). The CDR3 is made up of 16 amino acids. The CDR3 loop is CATSRDPGELGTEAFF. In DNA, the CDR3 is TGTGCCACCAGCAGAGATCCCGGGGAATTGGGAACTGAAGCTTTCTTT.

This clone has more than one count but fewer than ten. This sequence joins TRBV7-3 and TRBJ2-5, with D hard to call. V shed 0 bases and J shed 1 base, with 9 bases lying between them. The CDR3 contains 15 residues. Per germline, CDR1 SGHTA and CDR2 FQGTGA. As DNA, the CDR3 is TGTGCCAGCAGCTTAACGGCAGAGCTCCAAGAGACCCAGTACTTC. It encodes CASSLTAELQETQYF. The full variable domain, rest sourced from reference TRBV7-3 and TRBJ2-5, is GAGVSQTPSNKVTEKGKYVELRCDPISGHTALYWYRQSLGQGPEFLIYFQGTGAADDSGLPNDRFFAVRPEGSVSTLKIQRTERGDSAVYLCASSLTAELQETQYFGPGTRLLVL.

The chain joins TRBV6-5 to TRBJ2-2; TRBD1 matches 7 bases. Germline CDR1 and CDR2: MNHEY and SVGAGI. The CDR3 length is 13 residues. The CDR3 sequence is CAVRAGGTGELFF. CDR3 coding DNA: TGTGCAGTTCGGGCAGGGGGAACCGGGGAGCTGTTTTTT.

The chain joins TRBV6-5 to TRBJ2-4, with D perhaps TRBD1 or TRBD2 (6 bases each). The CDR3 is 14 residues long. V lost 6 bases and J lost 8, with 17 bases in between. The V gene's germline CDR1 is MNHEY and CDR2 SVGAGI. Here the CDR3 DNA reads TGTGCCAGCAGCCGAGCCGGGGGCGAAGACATTCAGTACTTC. This gives the protein CASSRAGGEDIQYF.

The genes are TRBV7-9 and TRBJ1-2; D is ambiguous. Trimming stripped 1 base from V and 0 bases from J, with 15 bases between. Per the germline V gene, CDR1 is SEHNR and CDR2 is FQNEAQ (reference sequence). The length of the CDR3 is 17 residues. CDR3 amino acids: CASSLEGGQRANYGYTF. The CDR3 DNA follows: TGTGCCAGCAGCTTAGAAGGAGGCCAGCGGGCTAACTATGGCTACACCTTC.

The J gene is TRBJ2-1, the V gene TRBV24-1, with 8 bases fitting TRBD2. V lost 3 bases, J lost 5 bases, and 2 bases stayed unmatched. Germline V gives CDR1 KGHDR, CDR2 SFDVKD. The CDR3 is 14 amino acids. CDR3 in DNA: TGTGCCACCAGTGATCCGCGGGAGGACAATGAGCAGTTCTTC. This gives the protein CATSDPREDNEQFF.

The chain employs TRBV3-1 (or the pseudogene TRBV3-2) and TRBJ2-3; D call uncertain. The V gene lost 0 bases and the J gene lost 0 bases, with 7 bases spanning the gap. The CDR3 is made up of 15 amino acids. Germline CDR1 reads LGHDT; CDR2 reads YNNKEL (reference sequence). Here the CDR3 reads CASSQDGQSTDTQYF. CDR3 bases: TGTGCCAGCAGCCAAGATGGCCAAAGCACAGATACGCAGTATTTT.

The chain combines TRBV4-1 with TRBJ1-2; TRBD1 aligns across 8 bases. Germline CDR1 reads MGHRA; CDR2 reads YSYEKL. CDR3 length equals 18 residues. V trimming: 4 bases; J trimming: 7 bases; junction bases outside the gene matches: 20. The CDR3 DNA reads TGCGCCAGCAGCCTTAATGCGGCAGGGGGCGGAAGGGCGGTTGGCTACACCTTC. Translated: CASSLNAAGGGRAVGYTF.

The J gene is TRBJ1-1, the V gene TRBV28; D not certain. The CDR3 sequence is 10 residues long. Trimming left V 6 bases short and J 5 bases short, with 4 bases between. Germline V CDR1 and CDR2: MDHEN, SYDVKM. This CDR3 reads CASRKTEAFF. The CDR3 DNA is TGTGCCAGCAGGAAGACTGAAGCTTTCTTT.

The chain has TRBV19 and TRBJ1-2; 7 nucleotides match TRBD1. The ends lost 7 bases at V and 5 bases at J; junction bases unmatched: 7. CDR1 is LNHDA and CDR2 is SQIVND in the germline V gene (reference sequence). The CDR3 has 13 residues. In nucleotides, the CDR3 is TGTGCCAGTAAGTATAAGGGGGCTTATGGCTACACCTTC. Translating it yields CASKYKGAYGYTF.

V and J are TRBV7-8 and TRBJ1-4; TRBD1 matches at 8 bases. The CDR3 sequence is 15 residues long. V trimming: 2 bases; J trimming: 4 bases; junction bases outside the gene matches: 3. Germline V gives CDR1 SGHVS, CDR2 FQNEAQ. CDR3 DNA: TGTGCCAGCAGCTTAATGGGACAGGTTAATGAAAAACTGTTTTTT. Translation: CASSLMGQVNEKLFF.

This chain joins TRBV6-5 and TRBJ2-7; D not resolved. The germline V and J ends were trimmed by 3 bases and 6 bases, with 9 bases remaining between them. The CDR3 runs 12 residues. Germline V lookup: CDR1 MNHEY, CDR2 SVGAGI. The CDR3 reads CASSYKTGEQYF. CDR3 sequence (DNA): TGTGCCAGCAGTTATAAGACGGGCGAGCAGTACTTC.

CDR3 loop: CATSPYPNYDEQYF. CDR3 DNA: TGTGCCACCAGCCCGTATCCGAACTATGACGAGCAGTACTTC. The V call is TRBV15, the J call TRBJ2-7; D gene ambiguous. Germline CDR1 reads LNHNV; CDR2 reads YYDKDF (reference sequence). The CDR3 consists of 14 residues. Deletions cut 5 bases from V and 5 bases from J, with 16 bases between.

This chain links TRBV29-1 with TRBJ1-2; D is uncertain. Deletions cut 1 base from V and 4 bases from J, with 7 bases between. Per germline, CDR1 SQVTM and CDR2 ANQGSEA. CDR3 size: 12 residues. The CDR3 DNA sequence: TGCAGCGTTGAAGCGGGCAGCTATGGCTACACCTTC. Translated, it gives CSVEAGSYGYTF.

CDR3 loop: CASGLQGSYEQYF. The CDR3 DNA is TGTGCCAGCGGCCTACAGGGCTCCTACGAGCAGTACTTC. V usage is TRBV6-5 and J usage is TRBJ2-7; D perhaps matches TRBD1 (6 bases). CDR3 length equals 13 residues. The V end was cut by 8 bases, the J end by 0 bases, with 11 bases between. Germline CDR1 and CDR2: MNHEY and SVGAGI.

This clone has more than one count but fewer than ten. V is TRBV5-6 and J is TRBJ1-3, with D possibly TRBD1 on 5 matching bases. This CDR3 spans 12 amino acids. The V end lost 7 bases, the J end lost 3 bases, and 8 bases lay between the germline ends. CDR1 is SGHDT, CDR2 YYEEEE, per germline. The CDR3 nucleotides read TGTGCCAGCGGCAGGGTTGGAAACACCATATATTTT. Translated: CASGRVGNTIYF.

This clone has a handful of counts. The rearrangement joins TRBV5-5 to TRBJ2-1; TRBD2 is a possible D gene (5 bases). In germline, CDR1 is SGHKS, CDR2 YYEKEE (reference sequence). The CDR3 extends over 15 amino acids. V lost 4 bases to trimming and J lost 5 bases, with 16 bases between them. CDR3 in DNA: TGTGCCAGCAGCCCTTCGGGATATTCAGACAATGAGCAGTTCTTC. Translated, it gives CASSPSGYSDNEQFF.

The CDR3 DNA reads as TGCAGCGGCGGGACAGGGGTTGGCTACACCTTC. This codes for CSGGTGVGYTF. The chain joins TRBV29-1 to TRBJ1-2, with 10 bases identical to TRBD1. The ends lost 7 bases at V and 7 bases at J; junction bases unmatched: 3. Germline loops: CDR1 SQVTM, CDR2 ANQGSEA. The CDR3 is 11 amino acids.

This clone has only a few counts. This chain uses TRBV27 with TRBJ1-4; 8 nucleotides match TRBD1. Germline CDR1 reads MNHEY; CDR2 reads SMNVEV (reference sequence). The CDR3 runs to 14 residues. The J segment lost 7 bases and the V segment lost 3 bases, leaving 4 bases of the junction unmatched. CDR3 sequence: CASSFIGTGEKLFF. The DNA of the CDR3 is TGTGCCAGCAGTTTTATCGGGACAGGTGAAAAACTGTTTTTT.